These T cell receptor beta chains were read from a single sample in a study of T and B cells in COVID-19 patients. MiXCR was run by TCRdb on the multiplex PCR reads, yielding one entry per CDR3 protein. The sample lists around 11,000 distinct CDR3 sequences, about 30% occurring once. Sequenced input: blood. The receptors stem from a human donor with active COVID-19. The CDR3 runs from the conserved cysteine through the conserved F or W. A D gene is named only where the DNA matches it firmly. Clone size, where shown, is once, few, many, or a class for clones that have expanded.

d_gene: -
abundance: -
j_gene: TRBJ2-7
v_gene: TRBV6-5
CDR3aa: CAITPSRDQPFYEQYF
CDR3nt: TGTGCCATCACCCCATCCCGGGACCAACCCTTCTACGAGCAGTACTTC

d_gene: TRBD1
abundance: -
j_gene: TRBJ2-7
v_gene: TRBV18
CDR3aa: CASSPRQGPYEQYF
CDR3nt: TGTGCCAGCTCACCGCGACAGGGCCCCTACGAGCAGTACTTC

d_gene: -
abundance: medium-sized
j_gene: TRBJ1-2
v_gene: TRBV5-6
CDR3aa: CASSFVANYGYTF
CDR3nt: TGTGCCAGCAGCTTCGTCGCGAACTATGGCTACACCTTC

d_gene: -
abundance: -
j_gene: TRBJ1-2
v_gene: TRBV27
CDR3aa: CASSLSSGEIGYTF
CDR3nt: TGTGCCAGCAGTTTATCTTCAGGGGAAATAGGCTACACCTTC

d_gene: -
abundance: -
j_gene: TRBJ2-1
v_gene: TRBV6-5
CDR3aa: CASSTDSRAPRVGQFF
CDR3nt: TGTGCCAGCAGTACCGACAGTCGGGCCCCCCGGGTTGGGCAGTTCTTC

d_gene: TRBD1
abundance: few
j_gene: TRBJ1-1
v_gene: TRBV27
CDR3aa: CASTQRTGTGLSTEAFF
CDR3nt: TGTGCCAGCACCCAAAGGACTGGGACAGGTCTGAGCACTGAAGCTTTCTTT

d_gene: -
abundance: medium-sized
j_gene: TRBJ2-7
v_gene: TRBV19
CDR3aa: CASSQDSSYEQYF
CDR3nt: TGTGCCAGTAGTCAGGACAGCTCCTACGAGCAGTACTTC

d_gene: -
abundance: -
j_gene: TRBJ2-7
v_gene: TRBV12-3/TRBV12-4
CDR3aa: CASSDDRSYEQYF
CDR3nt: TGTGCCAGCAGTGATGACAGATCCTACGAGCAGTACTTC

d_gene: -
abundance: -
j_gene: TRBJ1-5
v_gene: TRBV20-1
CDR3aa: CSVKQGGSNQPQHF
CDR3nt: TGCAGTGTAAAACAGGGAGGTAGCAATCAGCCCCAGCATTTT

d_gene: TRBD2
abundance: medium-sized
j_gene: TRBJ2-2
v_gene: TRBV18
CDR3aa: CASSPLGLDGGELFF
CDR3nt: TGTGCCAGCTCACCTCTCGGACTAGATGGCGGGGAGCTGTTTTTT

d_gene: TRBD1
abundance: -
j_gene: TRBJ1-2
v_gene: TRBV18
CDR3aa: CASSPLQGGGYTF
CDR3nt: TGTGCCAGCTCACCTCTTCAGGGGGGTGGCTACACCTTC

d_gene: -
abundance: -
j_gene: TRBJ2-1
v_gene: TRBV20-1
CDR3aa: CSARDHADNEQFF
CDR3nt: TGCAGTGCTAGAGATCACGCGGACAATGAGCAGTTCTTC

d_gene: TRBD1
abundance: -
j_gene: TRBJ1-4
v_gene: TRBV19
CDR3aa: CASSISVRGTGYGEKLFF
CDR3nt: TGTGCCAGTAGTATCTCGGTCCGCGGGACAGGGTATGGCGAAAAACTGTTTTTT

d_gene: -
abundance: medium-sized
j_gene: TRBJ1-4
v_gene: TRBV5-5
CDR3aa: CASRDIPANEKLFF
CDR3nt: TGTGCCAGCAGGGATATACCGGCTAATGAAAAACTGTTTTTT

d_gene: -
abundance: few
j_gene: TRBJ2-7
v_gene: TRBV18
CDR3aa: CASSLTGSEVYEQYF
CDR3nt: TGTGCCAGCTCACTTACAGGATCTGAGGTTTACGAGCAGTACTTC

d_gene: TRBD1
abundance: medium-sized
j_gene: TRBJ2-1
v_gene: TRBV19
CDR3aa: CASSATGGRGNEQFF
CDR3nt: TGTGCCAGTAGTGCGACAGGGGGCCGGGGGAATGAGCAGTTCTTC

d_gene: -
abundance: few
j_gene: TRBJ1-5
v_gene: TRBV30
CDR3aa: CAWSVSSIQPQHF
CDR3nt: TGTGCCTGGAGTGTTTCCTCCATCCAGCCCCAGCATTTT

d_gene: -
abundance: -
j_gene: TRBJ2-2
v_gene: TRBV13
CDR3aa: CASSSPGRYTGELFF
CDR3nt: TGTGCCAGCAGCTCGCCGGGGAGGTACACCGGGGAGCTGTTTTTT

d_gene: -
abundance: medium-sized
j_gene: TRBJ2-6
v_gene: TRBV5-5
CDR3aa: CASSLVRSSGANVLTF
CDR3nt: TGTGCCAGCAGCTTGGTGCGTAGCTCTGGGGCCAACGTCCTGACTTTC

d_gene: -
abundance: -
j_gene: TRBJ1-3
v_gene: TRBV15
CDR3aa: CATSREDSGNTIYF
CDR3nt: TGTGCCACCAGCAGAGAGGACTCTGGAAACACCATATATTTT

d_gene: -
abundance: medium-sized
j_gene: TRBJ2-2
v_gene: TRBV6-5
CDR3aa: CASRPRGNTGELFF
CDR3nt: TGTGCCAGCAGACCCAGGGGGAACACCGGGGAGCTGTTTTTT

d_gene: -
abundance: medium-sized
j_gene: TRBJ2-7
v_gene: TRBV19
CDR3aa: CASSDPGGSYEQYF
CDR3nt: TGTGCCAGTAGTGACCCCGGTGGGTCCTACGAGCAGTACTTC

d_gene: TRBD2
abundance: -
j_gene: TRBJ2-2
v_gene: TRBV20-1
CDR3aa: CSAPQTSGGGELFF
CDR3nt: TGCAGTGCGCCGCAGACTAGCGGGGGGGGGGAGCTGTTTTTT

d_gene: TRBD1
abundance: -
j_gene: TRBJ1-2
v_gene: TRBV13
CDR3aa: CASLRLGGSNYGYTF
CDR3nt: TGTGCCAGTTTACGTTTAGGGGGCTCTAACTATGGCTACACCTTC